These 20 T cell receptor beta chains were all obtained from the same sample, sequenced in a study of blood T cell repertoires in COVID-19. Repertoires were generated with immunoSEQ multiplex PCR, while TCRdb's copy carries only in-frame clones and drops some. The repertoire holds roughly 180,000 clones, with around 85% as singletons. Input material: peripheral blood. These receptors all come from a man aged 55 to 70 who had recovered from COVID-19.

The V call is TRBV29-1, the J call TRBJ1-1; 7 nucleotides match TRBD1. With V trimmed by 4 bases and J by 4 bases, 9 bases remained unmatched. The CDR3 runs to 14 residues. The germline V gene has CDR1 SQVTM and CDR2 ANQGSEA. CDR3 sequence: CSVAQGGPVTEAFF. DNA for the CDR3: TGCAGCGTTGCACAAGGGGGCCCGGTCACTGAAGCTTTCTTT. Together with reference TRBV29-1 and TRBJ1-1, the CDR3 gives the full variable domain: SAVISQKPSRDICQRGTSLTIQCQVDSQVTMMFWYRQQPGQSLTLIATANQGSEATYESGFVIDKFPISRPNLTFSTLTVSNMSPEDSSIYLCSVAQGGPVTEAFFGQGTRLTVV.

The chain employs TRBV13 and TRBJ2-3; TRBD2 matches 11 bases. Germline V gives CDR1 PRHDT, CDR2 FYEKMQ (reference sequence). The V gene end was trimmed by 8 bases and the J gene end by 2 bases; junction bases not matched to a gene: 9. The CDR3 is 16 amino acids. The CDR3 loop reads CASFRRLAGNTDTQYF. CDR3 DNA sequence: TGTGCCAGCTTCCGACGACTAGCGGGAAACACAGATACGCAGTATTTT.

The V gene is TRBV5-4, the J gene TRBJ2-7; weak D call: TRBD2 (5 bases). The CDR3 length is 16 residues. The V gene's germline CDR1 is SGHNT and CDR2 YYREEE (reference sequence). V lost 2 bases to trimming and J lost 5 bases, with 20 bases between them. This CDR3 is CASSFGVGGPVHEQYF. Written as DNA, the CDR3 is TGTGCCAGCAGCTTCGGGGTGGGCGGGCCGGTTCACGAGCAGTACTTC.

The chain joins TRBV13 to TRBJ2-1, with a tentative D call TRBD2 (6 bases). Germline V gene sequence: CDR1 PRHDT, CDR2 FYEKMQ (reference sequence). With 4 bases removed from V and 3 bases from J, the gap between germline ends came to 13 bases. This CDR3 has 15 residues. The CDR3 nucleotides read TGTGCCAGCAGCTCCCGGGGAGGTGACTACAATGAGCAGTTCTTC. It yields the protein CASSSRGGDYNEQFF.

J is TRBJ2-3 and V is TRBV4-2; TRBD2 might be the D (7 bases). Germline V gene sequence: CDR1 LGHNA, CDR2 YNFKEQ. The CDR3 spans 18 residues. Trimming left V 0 bases short and J 2 bases short, with 18 bases between. In DNA, the CDR3 is TGTGCCAGCAGCCAAGAAAGAGGACGGGGGGCCTCCACAGATACGCAGTATTTT. It specifies CASSQERGRGASTDTQYF.

This chain uses TRBV6-4 with TRBJ1-2; TRBD1 matches 8 bases. The CDR3 has 14 amino acids. Germline values: CDR1 MRHNA, CDR2 SNTAGT. After removal of 5 bases from V and 14 bases from J, the junction contained 16 bases not matched to a gene. The CDR3 reads CASSSTWDRSQMTF. CDR3 DNA: TGTGCCAGCAGTTCCACGTGGGACAGGTCGCAGATGACCTTC.

The rearrangement joins TRBV29-1 to TRBJ2-7; D might be TRBD1 (6 bases). CDR3 length equals 15 residues. In germline, CDR1 is SQVTM, CDR2 ANQGSEA. Trimming took 3 bases from V and 2 from J, leaving 17 bases between them. The CDR3 loop reads CSVEGAGLNPYEQYF. The DNA for the CDR3 is TGCAGCGTTGAGGGGGCAGGACTCAATCCCTACGAGCAGTACTTC.

This rearrangement joins TRBV7-9 to TRBJ1-1; 7 bases align to TRBD1. The V and J ends lost 11 bases and 3 bases, in that order; junction bases with no gene match: 3. CDR1 and CDR2 from the germline V gene are SEHNR and FQNEAQ (reference sequence). CDR3 length: 11 residues. CDR3 nucleotide sequence: TGTGCCCGAGGACAGGACACTGAAGCTTTCTTT. This codes for CARGQDTEAFF. Full variable domain (remainder filled in from reference TRBV7-9 and TRBJ1-1): DTGVSQNPRHKITKRGQNVTFRCDPISEHNRLYWYRQTLGQGPEFLTYFQNEAQLEKSRLLSDRFSAERPKGSFSTLEIQRTEQGDSAMYLCARGQDTEAFFGQGTRLTVV.

V is TRBV5-5 and J is TRBJ1-3; D remains unclear. V lost 4 bases and J lost 0, with 8 bases in between. Germline values: CDR1 SGHKS, CDR2 YYEKEE (reference sequence). This CDR3 comprises 14 residues. The CDR3 spells CASSTDNSGNTIYF. The CDR3, as DNA: TGTGCCAGCAGCACCGACAACTCTGGAAACACCATATATTTT. The whole variable domain, filled in from reference TRBV5-5 and TRBJ1-3, reads DAGVTQSPTHLIKTRGQQVTLRCSPISGHKSVSWYQQVLGQGPQFIFQYYEKEERGRGNFPDRFSARQFPNYSSELNVNALLLGDSALYLCASSTDNSGNTIYFGEGSWLTVV.

The V and J genes are TRBV19 and TRBJ1-1; TRBD1 matches at 7 bases. Trimming at V came to 6 bases and at J to 3 bases, leaving 7 bases not matched to a gene. Germline V gene data show CDR1 as LNHDA and CDR2 as SQIVND (reference sequence). CDR3 size: 14 residues. CDR3 bases: TGTGCCAGTAGGATGACAGGGTTTCACACTGAAGCTTTCTTT. This encodes CASRMTGFHTEAFF.

This clone has just a few counts. The chain links TRBV11-2 to TRBJ1-1, with 8 bases matching TRBD1. With 5 bases clipped from V and 4 bases from J, the junction kept 9 bases outside the gene matches. The CDR3 covers 15 residues. Germline V gene lookup returns CDR1 SGHAT and CDR2 FQNNGV. The CDR3 is CASSPRTGSGTEAFF. Written as DNA, the CDR3 is TGTGCCAGCAGCCCCCGGACAGGGTCGGGCACTGAAGCTTTCTTT. The variable domain in full, completed from reference TRBV11-2 and TRBJ1-1, reads EAGVAQSPRYKIIEKRQSVAFWCNPISGHATLYWYQQILGQGPKLLIQFQNNGVVDDSQLPKDRFSAERLKGVDSTLKIQPAKLEDSAVYLCASSPRTGSGTEAFFGQGTRLTVV.

CDR3 sequence (DNA): TGTGCCAGCAGCCCCATCCCGACAGGGTGGAAGGAGACCCAGTACTTC. Translated, it gives CASSPIPTGWKETQYF. The rearrangement uses TRBV3-1 (or the pseudogene TRBV3-2) and TRBJ2-5, with 7 nucleotides matching TRBD1. The CDR3 runs 16 residues. Germline CDR1 reads LGHDT; CDR2 reads YNNKEL (reference sequence). J lost 5 bases, V lost 4 bases, and 13 bases had no gene match.

The rearrangement links TRBV6-1 to TRBJ1-2, with D maybe TRBD1 (5 bases). Germline CDR1 is MNHNS and CDR2 is SASEGT. Trimming left V 1 base short and J 0 bases short, with 9 bases between. The CDR3 has 15 amino acids. The CDR3 sequence is CASSEGAGTNYGYTF. The CDR3 region has the DNA TGTGCCAGCAGTGAAGGGGCAGGGACTAACTATGGCTACACCTTC.

The chain links TRBV3-1 (or the pseudogene TRBV3-2) to TRBJ2-6; D gene ambiguous. CDR3 length: 17 residues. Germline CDR1 is LGHDT and CDR2 is YNNKEL (reference sequence). V was clipped by 0 bases and J by 2 bases, with 11 bases between them. Written as DNA, the CDR3 is TGTGCCAGCAGCCAAGATCTACGGTCGGCTGGGGCCAACGTCCTGACTTTC. It encodes CASSQDLRSAGANVLTF.

This clone was seen once. The chain carries TRBV15 and TRBJ2-2; D perhaps matches TRBD1 (5 bases). CDR1 and CDR2 from the germline V gene are LNHNV and YYDKDF (reference sequence). This CDR3 is 17 amino acids long. The V end lost 0 bases, the J end lost 7 bases, and 18 bases lay between the germline ends. The DNA of the CDR3 is TGTGCCACCAGCAGAGATGCTCAGGCAGGGTCGGGCGGGGAGCTGTTTTTT. It specifies CATSRDAQAGSGGELFF.

This clone was counted a few times. The chain carries TRBV5-5 and TRBJ1-1; D remains unclear. Trimming took off 5 bases at V and 5 bases at J, with 10 bases between the two ends. The CDR3 is 12 amino acids. Per the germline V gene, CDR1 is SGHKS and CDR2 is YYEKEE (reference sequence). This CDR3 reads CASRGDGTEAFF. The CDR3 bases are TGTGCCAGCAGAGGAGACGGAACTGAAGCTTTCTTT.

This clone was detected many times. One end of the junction fails to match germline, which may point to a read error. The chain joins TRBV7-7 to TRBJ2-5; 8 bases map to TRBD2. This CDR3 region has 15 residues. The germline V gene has CDR1 SSHAT and CDR2 FNYEAQ (reference sequence). The CDR3: CASSYGGAPQETQYF. In DNA form, the CDR3 reads TGTGCTAGCAGTTACGGGGGGGCTCCCCAAGAGACCCAGTACTTC.

The genes are TRBV6-5 and TRBJ1-6, with no clear D. The CDR3 has 16 amino acids. Trimming took 0 bases from V and 7 from J, leaving 13 bases between them. Germline lookup yields CDR1 MNHEY and CDR2 SVGAGI. The CDR3 loop is CASSYSRVRFNSPLHF. CDR3 nucleotides: TGTGCCAGCAGTTACTCGAGAGTGAGGTTCAATTCACCCCTCCACTTT.

The V and J genes are TRBV5-1 and TRBJ1-2; TRBD1 matches 7 bases. The CDR3 has 13 residues. Germline CDR1 and CDR2: SGHRS and YFSETQ. V gave up 4 bases and J gave up 4 bases; unmatched junction bases: 4. CDR3 sequence reads: CASSPDRAYGYTF. DNA of the CDR3: TGCGCCAGCAGCCCAGACAGGGCCTATGGCTACACCTTC.

The V gene is TRBV6-5, the J gene TRBJ1-1; D unclear. This CDR3 has 13 residues. Germline loops: CDR1 MNHEY, CDR2 SVGAGI. The V gene lost 8 bases and the J gene lost 8 bases, with 18 bases spanning the gap. The CDR3 DNA follows: TGTGCCAGCCAGATGCCTAGCACGTACGAAGCTTTCTTT. Translated: CASQMPSTYEAFF.